The text below deals with one T cell receptor (beta chain). The record originates from a study of beta chain features in type 1 diabetes. The V end was cut by 5 bases, the J end by 0 bases, with 17 bases between. The CDR3 length is 17 residues. Germline V CDR1 and CDR2: SGHTA, FQGNSA. Reverse transcription of all isolated RNA meant that expressed TCRB transcripts were sequenced. Measured with immunoSEQ multiplex PCR; TCRdb has only the in-frame clones, and not every one. The table has almost 350,000 clones, less than 10% seen once. The TCR comes from a woman between 18 and 29 years old in good health. Sequencing used central memory CD4+ T cells from blood. The J gene is TRBJ1-5, the V gene TRBV7-2; a weak D match, TRBD1 (5 bases). The CDR3 region has the DNA TGTGCCAGCAGCCGGGCAGACAGCTCATATAGCAATCAGCCCCAGCATTTT. Its protein is CASSRADSSYSNQPQHF.